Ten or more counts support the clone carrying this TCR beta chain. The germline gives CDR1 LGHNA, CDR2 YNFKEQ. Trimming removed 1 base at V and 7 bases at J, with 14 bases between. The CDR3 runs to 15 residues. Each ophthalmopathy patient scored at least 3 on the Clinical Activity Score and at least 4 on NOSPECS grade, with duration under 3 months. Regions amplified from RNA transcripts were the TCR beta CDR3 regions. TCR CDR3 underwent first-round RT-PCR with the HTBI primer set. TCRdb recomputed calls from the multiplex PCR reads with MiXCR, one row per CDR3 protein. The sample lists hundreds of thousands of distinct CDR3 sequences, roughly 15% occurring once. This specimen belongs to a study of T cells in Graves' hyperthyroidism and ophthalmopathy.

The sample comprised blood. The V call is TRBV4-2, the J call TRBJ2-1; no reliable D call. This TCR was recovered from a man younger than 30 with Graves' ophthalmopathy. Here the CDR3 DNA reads TGTGCCAGCAGCCAAGGGGGTAGTCTTCCGAATGAGCAGTTCTTC. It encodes CASSQGGSLPNEQFF.